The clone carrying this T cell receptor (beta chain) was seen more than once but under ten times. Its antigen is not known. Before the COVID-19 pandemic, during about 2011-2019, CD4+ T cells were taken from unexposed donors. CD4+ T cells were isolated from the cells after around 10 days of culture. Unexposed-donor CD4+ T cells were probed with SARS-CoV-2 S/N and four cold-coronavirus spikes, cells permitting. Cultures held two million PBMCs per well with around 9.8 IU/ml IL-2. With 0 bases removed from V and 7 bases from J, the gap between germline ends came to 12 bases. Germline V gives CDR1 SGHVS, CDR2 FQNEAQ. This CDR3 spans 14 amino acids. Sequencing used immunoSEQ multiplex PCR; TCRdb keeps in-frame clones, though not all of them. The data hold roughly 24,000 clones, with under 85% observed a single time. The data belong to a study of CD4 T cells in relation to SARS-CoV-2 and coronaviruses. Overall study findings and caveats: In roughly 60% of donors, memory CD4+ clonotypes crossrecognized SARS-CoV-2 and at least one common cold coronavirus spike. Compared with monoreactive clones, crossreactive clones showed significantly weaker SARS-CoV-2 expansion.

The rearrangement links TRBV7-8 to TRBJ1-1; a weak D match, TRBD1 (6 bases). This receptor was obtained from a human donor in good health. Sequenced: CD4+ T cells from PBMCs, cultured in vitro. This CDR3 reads CASSLAGTYNEAFF. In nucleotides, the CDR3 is TGTGCCAGCAGCTTAGCCGGGACATACAATGAAGCTTTCTTT.